These 18 T cell receptor beta chains came from one sample sequenced in a study of early T cells in non-severe SARS-CoV-2 infection (dated by TCRdb to the early 2020s). Library method: 5' RACE. Instrument used: NextSeq 500. TCRdb reworked the public reads: Q25 trimming with fastp, MiXCR clone assembly, productive beta chains retained. Each record represents a unique CDR3 protein, reported with the most common genes and DNA among its rows. Counted in this sample were approximately 84,000 distinct CDR3 sequences; approximately 13% of them appeared once. Clones ranked in the top ten supply 6% of the sample. Sequencing was done on a sample of whole blood. The receptors derive from an adult who was a healthcare worker with PCR-confirmed SARS-CoV-2 infection or an uninfected control (not recorded which).

The chain couples TRBV5-5 to TRBJ1-1; D uncertain. Germline V gene sequence: CDR1 SGHKS, CDR2 YYEKEE (reference sequence). V was pared by 7 bases and J by 3 bases, with 13 bases between. The CDR3 has 13 amino acids. The CDR3 reads CASGERPDTEAFF. CDR3 coding DNA: TGTGCCAGCGGGGAACGGCCGGACACTGAAGCTTTCTTT.

This sequence joins TRBV13 and TRBJ1-4; no clear D gene. Germline lookup yields CDR1 PRHDT and CDR2 FYEKMQ (reference sequence). The CDR3 contains 13 residues. The V and J ends lost 0 bases and 10 bases respectively, with 9 bases between them. The CDR3 DNA reads as TGTGCCAGCAGCTTAGGCGGAGTTGCAAAACTGTTTTTT. Translated, it gives CASSLGGVAKLFF. The full variable domain, rest sourced from reference TRBV13 and TRBJ1-4, is AAGVIQSPRHLIKEKRETATLKCYPIPRHDTVYWYQQGPGQDPQFLISFYEKMQSDKGSIPDRFSAQQFSDYHSELNMSSLELGDSALYFCASSLGGVAKLFFGSGTQLSVL.

This clonotype was observed many times. V usage is TRBV6-1 and J usage is TRBJ2-2, with D perhaps being TRBD1 or TRBD2 (6 bases each). The CDR3 has 16 residues. The V and J ends lost 7 bases and 2 bases respectively, with 17 bases between them. Germline V gene data show CDR1 as MNHNS and CDR2 as SASEGT. CDR3 coding DNA: TGTGCCAGCACCCAGTCTTGGGGGGCTAACACCGGGGAGCTGTTTTTT. Its protein product is CASTQSWGANTGELFF.

This clonotype was observed a handful of times. V is TRBV20-1 and J is TRBJ2-1; D remains ambiguous. The germline CDR1 and CDR2 sequences are DFQATT and SNEGSKA (reference sequence). The CDR3 loop spans 10 amino acids. V dropped 5 bases and J dropped 8 bases, with 7 bases sitting between them. The CDR3 is CSASSHEQFF. CDR3 coding DNA: TGCAGTGCTTCATCCCATGAGCAGTTCTTC.

This chain uses TRBV6-1 with TRBJ2-7; 11 bases fit TRBD2. Losses at the gene ends were 2 bases for V and 0 bases for J; bases not matched to a gene: 0. The germline CDR1 and CDR2 sequences are MNHNS and SASEGT. CDR3 size: 15 residues. CDR3 sequence: CASSELAGGSYEQYF. The DNA of the CDR3 is TGTGCCAGCAGTGAACTAGCGGGAGGCTCCTACGAGCAGTACTTC.

V and J are TRBV12-3 or TRBV12-4 and TRBJ2-7; 9 bases map to TRBD1. CDR3 size: 16 residues. The J segment lost 0 bases and the V segment lost 4 bases, leaving 7 bases of the junction unmatched. Here the CDR3 DNA reads TGTGCCAGCAGTTCGGGACAGGGCTTGAGCTCCTACGAGCAGTACTTC. It yields the protein CASSSGQGLSSYEQYF.

The chain joins TRBV10-3 to TRBJ2-3; no reliable D call. The CDR3 loop spans 13 amino acids. V shed 9 bases and J shed 6 bases, with 16 bases lying between them. The germline CDR1 and CDR2 sequences are ENHRY and SYGVKD. The DNA for the CDR3 is TGTGCCATTACCAATACCCAGTGGGATACGCAGTATTTT. It translates to CAITNTQWDTQYF.

This chain connects TRBV28 to TRBJ1-1; D is possibly TRBD1 (5 bases). The CDR3 sequence is 13 residues long. Germline V gives CDR1 MDHEN, CDR2 SYDVKM. The ends were cut back, 8 bases at V and 2 bases at J, with 12 bases in the middle. The DNA for the CDR3 is TGTGCCAGCGGGGCAGGGATAAACACTGAAGCTTTCTTT. This encodes CASGAGINTEAFF.

The genes are TRBV20-1 and TRBJ1-1, with D hard to call. The CDR3 extends over 12 amino acids. In germline, CDR1 is DFQATT, CDR2 SNEGSKA (reference sequence). V lost 0 bases and J lost 5, with 7 bases in between. The CDR3: CSARDERTEAFF. As DNA, the CDR3 is TGCAGTGCTAGAGATGAACGAACTGAAGCTTTCTTT.

This clonotype came up many times. The chain employs TRBV7-6 and TRBJ1-6; no definite D call. Germline V gene lookup returns CDR1 SGHVS and CDR2 FNYEAQ. V was cut by 5 bases and J by 7 bases, with 12 bases left in between. There are 14 residues in the CDR3. The CDR3 is CASSVWTANSPLHF. Written as DNA, the CDR3 is TGTGCCAGCAGCGTTTGGACGGCCAATTCACCCCTCCACTTT. The full variable domain, with the rest looked up from reference TRBV7-6 and TRBJ1-6, is GAGVSQSPRYKVTKRGQDVALRCDPISGHVSLYWYRQALGQGPEFLTYFNYEAQQDKSGLPNDRFSAERPEGSISTLTIQRTEQRDSAMYRCASSVWTANSPLHFGNGTRLTVT.

This clonotype was detected many times. The CDR3 protein is CASSPVPLMSNTGELFF. CDR3 DNA: TGTGCCAGCAGCCCCGTCCCCTTGATGAGTAACACCGGGGAGCTGTTTTTT. The chain employs TRBV7-2 and TRBJ2-2, with D uncertain. V lost 5 bases and J lost 2, with 18 bases in between. The length of the CDR3 is 17 residues. Germline loops: CDR1 SGHTA, CDR2 FQGNSA.

This clonotype was detected a few times. The gene calls are TRBV7-9 and TRBJ1-5, with unresolved D. From germline, CDR1 is SEHNR and CDR2 FQNEAQ (reference sequence). This CDR3 is 13 amino acids long. V was cut by 0 bases and J by 9 bases, with 9 bases left in between. The CDR3 protein is CASSLAAAWPQHF. The CDR3 DNA reads as TGTGCCAGCAGCTTAGCGGCGGCATGGCCCCAGCATTTT.

The chain joins TRBV3-1 to TRBJ2-7, with D possibly TRBD1 on 6 matching bases. V dropped 0 bases and J dropped 2 bases, with 11 bases sitting between them. This CDR3 comprises 15 residues. Germline V gene data show CDR1 as LGHDT and CDR2 as YNNKEL (reference sequence). The CDR3 is CASSQELAGAYEQYF. The CDR3 DNA reads as TGTGCCAGCAGCCAAGAACTGGCAGGGGCCTACGAGCAGTACTTC.

In this sample, this clonotype turned up many times. The chain has TRBV18 and TRBJ1-2; 10 nucleotides line up with TRBD1. Germline V gives CDR1 KGHSH, CDR2 LQKENI. Trimming took 2 bases from V and 6 from J; bases not matched to a gene: 6. CDR3 length: 15 amino acids. The CDR3 DNA is TGTGCCAGCTCACCATATTTAGGGACAGGGGATGGCTACACCTTC. This gives the protein CASSPYLGTGDGYTF. Drawing the rest from reference TRBV18 and TRBJ1-2, the complete variable domain is NAGVMQNPRHLVRRRGQEARLRCSPMKGHSHVYWYRQLPEEGLKFMVYLQKENIIDESGMPKERFSAEFPKEGPSILRIQQVVRGDSAAYFCASSPYLGTGDGYTFGSGTRLTVV.

The chain links TRBV29-1 to TRBJ1-2; the D gene is possibly TRBD1 (5 bases). The CDR3 has 14 amino acids. Trimming stripped 4 bases from V and 0 bases from J, with 12 bases between. Germline values: CDR1 SQVTM, CDR2 ANQGSEA. In DNA, the CDR3 is TGCAGCGTTGCTGGGGGTAGGACTAACTATGGCTACACCTTC. Translating gives CSVAGGRTNYGYTF. Supplemented by reference TRBV29-1 and TRBJ1-2, the full variable domain reads SAVISQKPSRDICQRGTSLTIQCQVDSQVTMMFWYRQQPGQSLTLIATANQGSEATYESGFVIDKFPISRPNLTFSTLTVSNMSPEDSSIYLCSVAGGRTNYGYTFGSGTRLTVV.

There are a few counts of this clonotype. V gene TRBV13 combines with J gene TRBJ2-6; D not certain. V lost 2 bases and J lost 3, with 11 bases in between. This CDR3 region has 16 residues. Germline V gene sequence: CDR1 PRHDT, CDR2 FYEKMQ (reference sequence). The CDR3 here is CASSLSPAGGANVLTF. Here the CDR3 DNA reads TGTGCCAGCAGCTTATCCCCCGCTGGTGGGGCCAACGTCCTGACTTTC.

This clonotype showed up just a few times. The chain carries TRBV21-1 and TRBJ1-1; the table's D gene call, TRBD1, was not cross checked with the DNA. TRBV21-1 is tagged as a pseudogene. This CDR3 has 17 residues. The CDR3 DNA reads TGTGCCAGCGGCTCTGTGGACAGGGGAAAAGTTCGACGCAAAGCTTTCTTT. Translating gives CASGSVDRGKVRRKAFF.

This clonotype turned up a few times. The chain has TRBV18 and TRBJ2-2; the D gene is possibly TRBD1 (6 bases). Germline V gives CDR1 KGHSH, CDR2 LQKENI. Trimming took 5 bases from V and 4 from J, leaving 14 bases between them. The CDR3 has 15 residues. The CDR3 loop reads CASSDTGSATGELFF. Written as DNA, the CDR3 is TGTGCCAGCTCAGACACAGGGTCCGCCACCGGGGAGCTGTTTTTT.